This T cell receptor beta chain was identified in a study of OX40 agonist ivuxolimab in advanced cancers. The overall study: Ivuxolimab was delivered to patients intravenously every 2 weeks at doses spanning 0.01 to 10 mg/kg. Study observations and caveats: Circulating CD4+ and CD8+ T cells showed clonal expansion by week 6 at 0.1 to 3.0 mg/kg. In a subset of nonresponders, normalized T-cell clonal expansion was also low.

The germline V and J ends were trimmed by 6 bases and 5 bases, with 13 bases remaining between them. Germline assignment: CDR1 SGHAT and CDR2 FQNNGV. The CDR3 totals 13 residues. For this clone: Its target is not known.

Autoimmune disease history or systemic immunosuppression meant exclusion. The protocol was immunoSEQ multiplex PCR, while the TCRdb copy is restricted to in-frame clones and leaves out a portion. The table has tens of thousands of clones, over 75% seen once. Sequences were derived from CD4+ or CD8+ T cells sorted from blood, sampled in a trial of the OX40 agonist ivuxolimab. The genes are TRBV11-2 and TRBJ2-5, with D uncertain. The TCR originated in an adult with an advanced solid tumor such as melanoma, head and neck, liver or kidney cancer. CDR3 in DNA: TGTGCCAGCAGTCAGGACGTGGAGGAGACCCAGTACTTC. Residues: CASSQDVEETQYF.